A selection of T cell receptor beta chains follows, all from one sample in a study of blood T cells in healthy people across ages. TCRdb fed the 5' RACE reads into MiXCR, producing one record per CDR3 protein. Seen here are 700,000 to 950,000 distinct CDR3 sequences, roughly 44% observed once, and the top ten hold around a fifth. Specimen: blood. The receptors derive from a woman in her sixties in good health. The CDR3 runs from the conserved cysteine through the conserved F or W. Fields, in order: V gene, J gene, CDR3 protein.

TRBV5-1,TRBJ2-1,CASSGGESSYNEQFF
TRBV4-3,TRBJ2-4,CASSQGSGLENIQYF
TRBV12-3/TRBV12-4,TRBJ1-5,CASSLLVWGQGNQPQHF
TRBV7-2,TRBJ1-2,CASSLDLGGNYGYTF
TRBV7-3,TRBJ2-3,CASSFNGGVTDTQYF
TRBV7-3,TRBJ2-3,CASSLMGGGGTDTQYF
TRBV12-3/TRBV12-4,TRBJ2-7,CASSPGLAAVSYEQYF
TRBV10-1,TRBJ2-1,CASSESRYNEQFF
TRBV20-1,TRBJ2-5,CSARQGAETQYF
TRBV20-1,.,CSARDLGNEQYF